This is a list of T cell receptor beta chains from one sample in a study of regulatory T cells in long-lasting Graves disease. TCRdb independently ran MiXCR on the multiplex PCR reads; one entry per CDR3 protein. The sample holds roughly 400,000 distinct CDR3 sequences; around 20% are singletons and the top ten take more than 20%. Here the sequenced sample was peripheral blood mononuclear cells (PBMCs), taken when the disease was refractory, from a patient treated with antithyroid drugs. These TCRs come from a female donor with Graves disease. Each CDR3 is given with its conserved first and last residue. The D gene is left open where the match is weak. Size is omitted from some rows. Given values are once, few, many or a class for expanded clones.

D	length	V	J	size	CDR3	DNA
.	16	TRBV27	TRBJ2-2	many	CASSLRQGGLSGELFF	TGTGCCAGCAGTTTAAGGCAGGGTGGTCTGTCCGGGGAGCTGTTTTTT
TRBD2	14	TRBV3-1	TRBJ2-7	many	CASSPSGLVYEQYF	TGTGCCAGCAGCCCATCGGGACTAGTCTACGAGCAGTACTTC
.	14	TRBV28	TRBJ1-4	many	CASSPGRENEKLFF	TGTGCCAGCAGCCCTGGCCGGGAGAATGAAAAACTGTTTTTT
.	13	TRBV19	TRBJ1-2	many	CASAQSPTYGYTF	TGTGCCAGCGCACAGAGCCCAACCTATGGCTACACCTTC
.	15	TRBV28	TRBJ2-5	many	CASTPPQGSRETQYF	TGTGCCAGCACCCCACCCCAGGGTAGCCGAGAGACCCAGTACTTC
.	13	TRBV20-1	TRBJ2-7	many	CSARFAGAYEQYF	TGCAGTGCTAGATTTGCAGGGGCCTACGAGCAGTACTTC
TRBD2	15	TRBV20-1	TRBJ2-7	.	CSAVGLAGSSYEQYF	TGCAGTGCTGTGGGACTAGCGGGTAGCTCCTACGAGCAGTACTTC
TRBD1	13	TRBV6-1	TRBJ1-1	many	CAIRQGGNPEAFF	TGTGCCATCCGACAGGGAGGCAACCCTGAAGCTTTCTTT
.	11	TRBV6-1	TRBJ1-6	.	CASKTANTLHF	TGTGCCAGCAAGACAGCGAATACCCTCCACTTT
.	13	TRBV20-1	TRBJ2-5	many	CSASLGPRETQYF	TGCAGTGCTAGTCTGGGGCCTCGGGAGACCCAGTACTTC
.	13	TRBV7-8	TRBJ2-7	few	CASSLAGLPEQYF	TGTGCCAGCAGCTTAGCGGGGCTACCGGAGCAGTACTTC
TRBD2	14	TRBV10-3	TRBJ2-7	.	CTSSQGSGSYEQYF	TGTACCAGCAGCCAGGGGAGCGGGAGCTACGAGCAGTACTTC
.	14	TRBV29-1	TRBJ2-2	.	CSVTGSGVTGELFF	TGCAGCGTTACAGGGTCGGGGGTCACCGGGGAGCTGTTTTTT